The entry below gives a single T cell receptor (beta chain) sequence along with its context. Its matching antigen is unknown. This sample was included in a study of blood T cells in healthy people across ages. General observations from the study: Because donor CMV status was unknown, expanded clonotype changes were possibly confounded. As age increased, TCR beta diversity per million T cells fell in a roughly linear fashion. Aged donors had fewer naive CD4+ cells and lower diversity than long-lived donors.

Primers used in a second PCR of roughly 7 to 11 cycles were a sample-barcoded 5' primer and a J-beta primer mix. TCRdb analysed the 5' RACE reads with MiXCR anew, one entry per CDR3 protein. Of over 1,200,000 distinct CDR3 sequences in the sample, around 55% are singletons; the top ten hold 6.5% to 8%. Sequenced sample: blood. The sequence derives from a man younger than 30 in good health.

Here the CDR3 DNA reads TGTGCCACCAGCAGCTCGGGACTAGGGTCGGAGACCCAGTACTTC. It specifies CATSSSGLGSETQYF. The chain has TRBV15 and TRBJ2-5; TRBD2 aligns across 8 bases. CDR1 and CDR2 (germline): LNHNV, YYDKDF (reference sequence). The CDR3 length is 15 residues. V lost 3 bases, J lost 5 bases, and 8 bases stayed unmatched.